Given below is one T cell receptor (beta chain) in context. This clonotype was picked up many times. The target of this receptor is not known. Per-base qualities were not stored, and no clone one base away is much larger. The treatment or condition label here, explained by the study, means: in vitro stimulation with specific CMV peptide epitopes to enrich CMV-specific T cells. The data stem from a study of T cell repertoires in cytomegalovirus infection (dated by TCRdb to the late 2010s). Turning to the overall study: The peptide stimulations were aimed at well-studied HLA-B-restricted epitopes as well as recently identified HLA-C-restricted CMV epitopes, whose presentation resists viral immunomodulation. Donor HLA type was relevant to the analysis, as public TCR beta signatures indicated carriage of CMV infection together with the matching HLA type.

Data came from an Illumina HiSeq 1500. TCRdb passed the public sequencing reads through fastp at Q25 and MiXCR, retaining productive beta sequences. Entries are consolidated by CDR3 protein sequence, retaining the most common genes and DNA. The sample records about 340,000 distinct CDR3 sequences, almost 30% of which are singletons. The top ten clones comprise 20% of the sample. The germline V gene provides CDR1 SGHTA and CDR2 FQGTGA. Trimming takes 5 bases off V and 9 bases off J; junction bases not matched to a gene: 10. The CDR3 contains 15 residues, cysteine and phenylalanine counted. Only the CDR3 DNA stays, 45 bases, in frame from base 1. Overall results and qualifications from the work: The ex vivo response was dominated by HLA-C-restricted CMV-specific TCR beta clonotypes, which also provided the single most frequent clonotype in two of eight donors. In both this cohort and an independent cohort of 352 donors, the cumulative frequency of public TCR beta family members distinguished carriers of CMV infection plus the relevant HLA type.

The chain was built from TRBV7-3 and TRBJ2-1; TRBD2 fits 10 bases in the junction. The sequencing used cultured PBMCs, collected from culture after CMV antigen stimulation. The TCR was taken from a human donor in good health (CMV status not recorded). Some clones in this sample may be carry-over from other donors' samples. The sequenced DNA is TGTGCCAGCAGCCAACCAAGCGGGAGGGCTGGTGAGCAGTTCTTC. Its protein reads: CASSQPSGRAGEQFF.